Listed here are 13 T cell receptor beta chains from one sample, sequenced in a study of blood T cell repertoires in COVID-19. Sequenced by immunoSEQ multiplex PCR; TCRdb stores in-frame clones only, minus some. This sample has about 480,000 clones, with 75% to 90% found just once. Specimen: peripheral blood. The receptors derive from a woman aged 30 to 39 with acute or convalescent COVID-19.

The J gene is TRBJ2-3, the V gene TRBV7-9; TRBD2 matches 7 bases. The CDR3 loop spans 14 amino acids. With V trimmed by 5 bases and J by 3 bases, 5 bases remained unmatched. Germline V lookup: CDR1 SEHNR, CDR2 FQNEAQ (reference sequence). Written as DNA, the CDR3 is TGTGCCAGCAGCACAGAGGGACTAACAGATACGCAGTATTTT. Residues: CASSTEGLTDTQYF. Looking up the rest from reference TRBV7-9 and TRBJ2-3 gives the full variable domain: DTGVSQNPRHKITKRGQNVTFRCDPISEHNRLYWYRQTLGQGPEFLTYFQNEAQLEKSRLLSDRFSAERPKGSFSTLEIQRTEQGDSAMYLCASSTEGLTDTQYFGPGTRLTVL.

CDR3 nucleotide sequence: TGTGCCAGCAGTTGGGGGGACAGGGTCGGCAATCAGCCCCAGCATTTT. This gives the protein CASSWGDRVGNQPQHF. This sequence joins TRBV2 and TRBJ1-5; TRBD1 agrees at 9 bases. V gave up 5 bases and J gave up 2 bases; unmatched junction bases: 7. CDR1 and CDR2 (germline): SNHLY, FYNNEI. The CDR3 length is 16 residues.

The chain uses TRBV27 and TRBJ2-2; 7 nucleotides align to TRBD1. V lost 7 bases to trimming and J lost 1 base; unmatched junction nucleotides: 0. Germline CDR1 reads MNHEY; CDR2 reads SMNVEV (reference sequence). The CDR3 consists of 13 residues. The CDR3 nucleotides are TGTGCCAGCAACAGGGGGAACACCGGGGAGCTGTTTTTT. This codes for CASNRGNTGELFF.

V is TRBV5-6 and J is TRBJ1-2; D is unclear. CDR3 length equals 15 residues. Trimming took 4 bases from V and 4 from J, leaving 17 bases between them. CDR1 SGHDT and CDR2 YYEEEE come from the germline V gene. The CDR3 region has the DNA TGTGCCAGCAGCCCCCTTTCAGGCAGTCTCTATGGCTACACCTTC. Protein: CASSPLSGSLYGYTF.

The V and J genes are TRBV9 and TRBJ1-2; TRBD1 is a possible D gene (5 bases). V lost 0 bases and J 3 bases, leaving 15 bases between the germline ends. The CDR3 covers 16 residues. CDR1 is SGDLS and CDR2 is YYNGEE in the germline V gene. The CDR3 coding sequence is TGTGCCAGCAGCGTAGATGGCGGTGGGGCTTACTATGGCTACACCTTC. It encodes CASSVDGGGAYYGYTF.

The chain combines TRBV6-5 with TRBJ2-2; 7 bases fit TRBD2. The CDR3 totals 15 residues. Per germline, CDR1 MNHEY and CDR2 SVGAGI. V was pared by 6 bases and J by 4 bases, with 8 bases of the junction left unmatched. CDR3 loop: CASRGRGVGTGELFF. CDR3 nucleotides: TGTGCCAGCAGGGGACGGGGGGTTGGCACCGGGGAGCTGTTTTTT.

The rearrangement joins TRBV6-1 to TRBJ2-5; 11 bases line up with TRBD2. Germline CDR1 and CDR2: MNHNS and SASEGT. V lost 4 bases, J lost 4 bases, and 8 bases stayed unmatched. The CDR3 extends over 16 amino acids. The CDR3: CASSGSGGVWRETQYF. The CDR3 DNA sequence: TGTGCCAGCAGTGGTAGCGGGGGGGTTTGGAGAGAGACCCAGTACTTC.

The chain employs TRBV4-2 and TRBJ1-4; TRBD1 matches at 8 bases. CDR1 LGHNA and CDR2 YNFKEQ come from the germline V gene. V dropped 1 base and J dropped 2; count of bases not matched to a gene: 3. The CDR3 is made up of 16 amino acids. The CDR3: CASSQARGLTNEKLFF. The CDR3 DNA is TGTGCCAGCAGCCAAGCCAGGGGGCTGACTAATGAAAAACTGTTTTTT.

This clone has more than one count but fewer than ten. This sample also contains other DNA sequences that code for the same CDR3. The chain carries TRBV5-1 and TRBJ1-5; D not resolved. The CDR3 length is 15 residues. CDR1 SGHRS and CDR2 YFSETQ come from the germline V gene. The ends were cut back, 1 base at V and 0 bases at J, with 8 bases in the middle. The CDR3 DNA reads TGCGCCAGCAGCTTGTCAGGTAATAGCAATCAGCCCCAGCATTTT. This gives the protein CASSLSGNSNQPQHF.

This clone showed up just a few times. The chain is built from TRBV20-1 and TRBJ1-1; 10 bases line up with TRBD1. CDR1 and CDR2 from the germline V gene are DFQATT and SNEGSKA (reference sequence). The trim removed 3 bases at V and 11 bases at J, leaving 9 bases unmatched. The CDR3 consists of 13 residues. The CDR3 reads CSASGDRGREAFF. DNA of the CDR3: TGCAGTGCTAGTGGCGACAGGGGGCGCGAGGCTTTCTTT.

The chain uses TRBV6-2 or TRBV6-3 and TRBJ2-1; possible D gene TRBD2, 7 bases. Germline V gene lookup returns CDR1 MNHEY and CDR2 SVGEGT. V gave up 0 bases and J gave up 10 bases, with 10 bases separating them. The CDR3 is made up of 13 amino acids. The CDR3 protein is CASSYSRGGEQFF. The CDR3 coding sequence is TGTGCCAGCAGTTACTCGAGGGGGGGCGAGCAGTTCTTC.

The CDR3 is CASSQVARTATNYGYTF. The CDR3 nucleotides are TGCGCCAGCAGCCAAGTCGCCAGGACAGCCACCAACTATGGCTACACCTTC. The rearrangement links TRBV4-1 to TRBJ1-2; D possibly corresponds to TRBD1 (6 bases). V lost 1 base and J lost 2, with 17 bases in between. This CDR3 has 17 residues. Germline loops: CDR1 MGHRA, CDR2 YSYEKL.

This rearrangement joins TRBV20-1 to TRBJ1-2; D gene unclear. The germline V gene encodes CDR1 DFQATT and CDR2 SNEGSKA (reference sequence). The CDR3 consists of 11 residues. V was trimmed by 3 bases and J by 5 bases, leaving 7 bases between them. As DNA, the CDR3 is TGCAGTGCTAGGACAATTTATGGCTACACCTTC. Residues: CSARTIYGYTF.